Below, 13 T cell receptor beta chains from the same sample are listed, as sequenced in a study of cytomegalovirus exposure and HLA in healthy donors. Repertoires were generated with immunoSEQ multiplex PCR, while TCRdb's copy carries only in-frame clones and drops some. The data show about 180,000 clones, with less than 85% seen just once and roughly 15% held by the top ten. The sequenced sample consisted of PBMCs. The origin of the receptors is a man between 18 and 29 years old in good health and CMV-seropositive.

Only one count was recorded for this clone. The chain uses TRBV20-1 and TRBJ1-1; no firm D call. Germline lookup yields CDR1 DFQATT and CDR2 SNEGSKA (reference sequence). V was clipped by 2 bases and J by 5 bases, with 6 bases between them. The CDR3 length is 11 residues. This chain's CDR3 is CSARTPTEAFF. In DNA, the CDR3 is TGCAGTGCTAGAACACCGACTGAAGCTTTCTTT.

V gene TRBV28 combines with J gene TRBJ2-7; TRBD2 agrees at 7 bases. V trimming: 3 bases; J trimming: 6 bases; junction bases outside the gene matches: 14. This CDR3 has 16 amino acids. CDR1 is MDHEN and CDR2 is SYDVKM in the germline V gene. CDR3 region: CASSFLTSGIESEQYF. The CDR3 nucleotides read TGTGCCAGCAGTTTTTTAACGAGCGGGATAGAAAGCGAGCAGTACTTC.

This clone was detected a few times. J is TRBJ1-3 and V is TRBV9, with D uncertain. The CDR3 loop spans 16 amino acids. The germline CDR1 and CDR2 sequences are SGDLS and YYNGEE. V shed 4 bases and J shed 0 bases, with 14 bases lying between them. The DNA of the CDR3 is TGTGCCAGCAGCAAACGGTCCGGGAACTCTGGAAACACCATATATTTT. Translating it yields CASSKRSGNSGNTIYF.

The chain joins TRBV28 to TRBJ2-7; 10 positions agree with TRBD2. The CDR3 spans 15 residues. The ends lost 6 bases at V and 7 bases at J; junction bases unmatched: 12. Germline V CDR1 and CDR2: MDHEN, SYDVKM. The CDR3 is CASRSPSGSKEEQYF. As DNA, the CDR3 is TGTGCCAGCAGGAGCCCTAGCGGGAGTAAGGAGGAGCAGTACTTC.

This chain connects TRBV19 to TRBJ1-5; unclear D gene. The CDR3 has 14 residues. V dropped 4 bases and J dropped 5 bases, with 12 bases sitting between them. Germline V gene lookup returns CDR1 LNHDA and CDR2 SQIVND (reference sequence). CDR3 sequence (DNA): TGTGCCAGTAGTAGAACGGGGTCCTATCAGCCCCAGCATTTT. Translation gives CASSRTGSYQPQHF.

This clone was counted between two and nine times. V gene TRBV2 combines with J gene TRBJ1-6; D gene unclear. The CDR3 is 16 residues long. CDR1 is SNHLY, CDR2 FYNNEI, per germline. Deletions cut 6 bases from V and 0 bases from J, with 12 bases between. CDR3 amino acids: CASRTGESSYNSPLHF. The CDR3 region has the DNA TGTGCCAGCAGGACTGGCGAGAGCTCCTATAATTCACCCCTCCACTTT.

The chain links TRBV11-3 to TRBJ2-3; no clear D. The CDR3 is made up of 13 amino acids. Deletions cut 3 bases from V and 1 base from J, with 5 bases between. Germline V CDR1 and CDR2: SGHNT, YENEEA. In nucleotides, the CDR3 is TGTGCCAGCAGCTTCCAGGGCACAGATACGCAGTATTTT. Its protein is CASSFQGTDTQYF.

This sequence joins TRBV11-3 and TRBJ2-7, with 11 bases fitting TRBD1. The ends lost 5 bases at V and 1 base at J; junction bases unmatched: 4. The CDR3 covers 15 residues. CDR1 and CDR2 (germline): SGHNT, YENEEA. CDR3 region: CASSLGQGASYEQYF. The CDR3 nucleotides are TGTGCCAGCAGCCTAGGACAGGGGGCGTCCTACGAGCAGTACTTC.

The chain combines TRBV29-1 with TRBJ2-6, with a possible D match to TRBD2 (5 bases). The CDR3 extends over 13 amino acids. V gave up 5 bases and J gave up 0 bases, with 5 bases separating them. CDR1 and CDR2 (germline): SQVTM, ANQGSEA. The chain's CDR3 is CSVRDSGANVLTF. CDR3 nucleotide sequence: TGCAGCGTTCGGGACTCTGGGGCCAACGTCCTGACTTTC.

V gene TRBV27 combines with J gene TRBJ1-5, with unresolved D. Per the germline V gene, CDR1 is MNHEY and CDR2 is SMNVEV (reference sequence). V lost 1 base and J 1 base, leaving 8 bases between the germline ends. The CDR3 is 15 residues long. CDR3 nucleotide sequence: TGTGCCAGCAGTTTATGGGCATCAAGCAATCAGCCCCAGCATTTT. It specifies CASSLWASSNQPQHF.

This chain uses TRBV7-9 with TRBJ1-2, with TRBD1 matching 8 bases. The length of the CDR3 is 11 residues. Germline CDR1 and CDR2: SEHNR and FQNEAQ (reference sequence). V lost 5 bases and J lost 14; bases outside the gene matches: 7. CDR3 DNA: TGTGCCAGCAGCCTGAAGACAGGGGAGACCTTC. Protein: CASSLKTGETF.

The sample holds a few counts of this clone. The CDR3 protein is CASSLTGSLNEQYF. The CDR3 DNA sequence: TGTGCCAGCAGTTTGACAGGGTCCCTAAACGAGCAGTACTTC. The chain uses TRBV28 and TRBJ2-7; 7 bases agree with TRBD1. The CDR3 extends over 14 amino acids. Germline V gives CDR1 MDHEN, CDR2 SYDVKM. The trim removed 3 bases at V and 5 bases at J, leaving 7 bases unmatched.

The CDR3 DNA sequence: TGTGCCAGCAGTCCCTCGACAGGGTTGGGAAACACTGAAGCTTTCTTT. Its protein product is CASSPSTGLGNTEAFF. V and J are TRBV11-2 and TRBJ1-1; 7 bases fit TRBD1. Germline CDR1 SGHAT, CDR2 FQNNGV. The CDR3 contains 16 residues. Trimming removed 6 bases from V and 2 bases from J; junction bases left unmatched: 12.